This entry features one T cell receptor (beta chain) sequence. This specimen belongs to a study of T cell responses to AZD1222 COVID-19 vaccine. The wider study: Second doses that came at about 4 or about 12 weeks were put together.

Produced via immunoSEQ multiplex PCR; TCRdb's table is partial and in-frame only. The table includes about 120,000 clones, 91% detected once. The ends were cut back, 7 bases at V and 2 bases at J, with 8 bases in the middle. This CDR3 region has 11 residues. Germline-derived CDR1 and CDR2 are GTSNPN and SVGIG (reference sequence). The sequenced sample was peripheral blood, obtained on day 0 of AZD1222 vaccination. This rearrangement joins TRBV30 to TRBJ1-2, with TRBD1 as a possible D gene (6 bases). The sequence was collected from an adult in good health. As DNA, the CDR3 is TGTGCCTCCGGACAGAACTATGGCTACACCTTC. Translation gives CASGQNYGYTF.